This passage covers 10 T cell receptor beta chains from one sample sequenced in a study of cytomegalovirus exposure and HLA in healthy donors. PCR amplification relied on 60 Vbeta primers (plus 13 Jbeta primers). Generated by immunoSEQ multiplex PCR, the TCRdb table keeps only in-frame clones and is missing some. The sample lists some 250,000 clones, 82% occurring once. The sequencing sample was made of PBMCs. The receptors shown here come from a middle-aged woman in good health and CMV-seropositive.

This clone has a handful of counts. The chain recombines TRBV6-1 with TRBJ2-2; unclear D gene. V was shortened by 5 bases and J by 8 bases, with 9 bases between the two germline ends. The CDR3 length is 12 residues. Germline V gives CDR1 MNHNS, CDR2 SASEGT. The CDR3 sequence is CASSTLSGELFF. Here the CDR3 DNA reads TGTGCCAGCAGTACCCTAAGTGGGGAGCTGTTTTTT.

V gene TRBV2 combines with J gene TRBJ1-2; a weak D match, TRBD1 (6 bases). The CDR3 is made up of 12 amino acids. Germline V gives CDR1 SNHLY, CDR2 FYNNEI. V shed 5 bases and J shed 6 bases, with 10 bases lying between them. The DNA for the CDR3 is TGTGCCAGCAGTAGGACAGAAAATGGCTACACCTTC. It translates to CASSRTENGYTF.

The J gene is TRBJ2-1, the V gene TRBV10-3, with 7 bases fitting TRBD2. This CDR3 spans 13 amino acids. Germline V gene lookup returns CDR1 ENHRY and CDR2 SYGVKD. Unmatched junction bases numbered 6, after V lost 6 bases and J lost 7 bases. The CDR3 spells CAIRAGEANEQFF. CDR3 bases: TGTGCCATCAGGGCGGGAGAGGCGAATGAGCAGTTCTTC.

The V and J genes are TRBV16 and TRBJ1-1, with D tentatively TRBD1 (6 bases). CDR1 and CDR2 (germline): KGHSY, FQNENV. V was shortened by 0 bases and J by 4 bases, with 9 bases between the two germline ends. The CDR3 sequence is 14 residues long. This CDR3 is CASSQSQGPTEAFF. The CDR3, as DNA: TGTGCCAGCAGCCAATCTCAGGGGCCCACTGAAGCTTTCTTT.

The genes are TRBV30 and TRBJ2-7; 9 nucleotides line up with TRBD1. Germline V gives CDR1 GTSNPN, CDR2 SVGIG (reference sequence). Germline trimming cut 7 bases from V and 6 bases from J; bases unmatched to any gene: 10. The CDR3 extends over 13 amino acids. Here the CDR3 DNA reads TGTGCCTCAGGGGCGGACAGGGGAAGCGAGCAGTACTTC. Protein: CASGADRGSEQYF.

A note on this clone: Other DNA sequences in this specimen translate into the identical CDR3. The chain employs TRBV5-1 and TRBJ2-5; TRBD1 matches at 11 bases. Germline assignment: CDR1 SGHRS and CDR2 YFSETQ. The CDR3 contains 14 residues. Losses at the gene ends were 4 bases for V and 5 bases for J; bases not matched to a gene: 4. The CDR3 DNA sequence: TGCGCCAGCAGCAGGACAGGGGGCCAGGAGACCCAGTACTTC. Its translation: CASSRTGGQETQYF.

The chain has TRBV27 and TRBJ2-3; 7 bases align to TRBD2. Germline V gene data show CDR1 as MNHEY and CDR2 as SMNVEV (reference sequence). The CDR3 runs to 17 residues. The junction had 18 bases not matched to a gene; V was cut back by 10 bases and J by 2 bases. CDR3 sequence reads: CATWLAPRGGSTDTQYF. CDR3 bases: TGTGCCACCTGGCTGGCTCCAAGGGGAGGGTCCACAGATACGCAGTATTTT.

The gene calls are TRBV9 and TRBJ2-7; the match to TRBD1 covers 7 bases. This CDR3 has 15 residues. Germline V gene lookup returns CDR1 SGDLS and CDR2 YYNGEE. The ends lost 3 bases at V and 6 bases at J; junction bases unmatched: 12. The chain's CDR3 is CASSATGTRGSEQYF. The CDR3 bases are TGTGCCAGCAGCGCGACAGGGACCCGAGGGAGCGAGCAGTACTTC. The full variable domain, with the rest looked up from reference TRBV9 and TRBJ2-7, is DSGVTQTPKHLITATGQRVTLRCSPRSGDLSVYWYQQSLDQGLQFLIQYYNGEERAKGNILERFSAQQFPDLHSELNLSSLELGDSALYFCASSATGTRGSEQYFGPGTRLTVT.

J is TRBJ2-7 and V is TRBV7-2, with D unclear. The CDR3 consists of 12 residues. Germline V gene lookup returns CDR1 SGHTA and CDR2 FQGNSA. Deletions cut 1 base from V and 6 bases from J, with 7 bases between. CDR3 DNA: TGTGCCAGCAGCTTAGGGCTCCTCGAGCAGTACTTC. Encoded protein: CASSLGLLEQYF.

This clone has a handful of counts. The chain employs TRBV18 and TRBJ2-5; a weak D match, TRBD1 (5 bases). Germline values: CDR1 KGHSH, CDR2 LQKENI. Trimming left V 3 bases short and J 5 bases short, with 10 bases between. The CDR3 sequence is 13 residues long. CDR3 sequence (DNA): TGTGCCAGCTCACCTCAGGGTTTGGAGACCCAGTACTTC. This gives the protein CASSPQGLETQYF.